This T cell receptor beta chain stems from a study of lymphopenia after photon versus proton radiotherapy. General observations from the study: Post-nadir diversity loss with photons came from oligoclonal expansion, particularly CD8+ Temra cells. Relative stability marked proton patients; photon patients lost diversity and naive cells. A bigger post-nadir fall in TCR diversity correlated inversely with survival time in deceased patients.

Produced via immunoSEQ multiplex PCR; TCRdb's table is partial and in-frame only. The sample lists 60,000 or so clones, approximately 83% occurring once. The CDR3 loop spans 17 amino acids. Looked up from germline, CDR1 is LGHNA and CDR2 is YNFKEQ. V dropped 2 bases and J dropped 4; count of bases not matched to a gene: 7. With respect to this clone: Its antigen remains unknown.

Source: peripheral blood, taken from a patient treated with photon-based radiotherapy. The chain recombines TRBV4-2 with TRBJ2-2, with 10 bases lining up with TRBD2. The clonotype was recovered from a man aged 40-55 years with gastric cancer. CDR3 region: CASSQSSGGQITGELFF. The CDR3 DNA sequence: TGTGCCAGCAGCCAATCTAGCGGGGGCCAAATCACCGGGGAGCTGTTTTTT.